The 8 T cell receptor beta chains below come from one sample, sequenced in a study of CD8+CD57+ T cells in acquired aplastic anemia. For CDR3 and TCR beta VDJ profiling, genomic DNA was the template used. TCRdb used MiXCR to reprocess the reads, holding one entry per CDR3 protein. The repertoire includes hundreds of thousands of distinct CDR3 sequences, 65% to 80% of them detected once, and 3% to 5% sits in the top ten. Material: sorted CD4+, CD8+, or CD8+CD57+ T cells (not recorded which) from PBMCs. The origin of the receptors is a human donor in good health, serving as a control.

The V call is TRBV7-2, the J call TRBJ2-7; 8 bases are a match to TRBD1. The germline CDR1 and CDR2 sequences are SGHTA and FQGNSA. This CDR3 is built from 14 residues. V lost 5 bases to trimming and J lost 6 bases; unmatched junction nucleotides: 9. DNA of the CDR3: TGTGCCAGCAGCGTAGGCGACAGGGGAGTCGAGCAGTACTTC. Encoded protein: CASSVGDRGVEQYF.

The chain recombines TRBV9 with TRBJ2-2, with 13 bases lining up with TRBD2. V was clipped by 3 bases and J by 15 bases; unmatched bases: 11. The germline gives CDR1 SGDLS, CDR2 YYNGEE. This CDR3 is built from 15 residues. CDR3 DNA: TGTGCCAGCAGCGGAGTGGGGACTAGCGGGGCTGATATGTTTTTT. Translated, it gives CASSGVGTSGADMFF.

CDR3 protein: CASRPQGVHEQYF. The CDR3 coding sequence is TGTGCCAGCAGACCTCAGGGGGTCCACGAGCAGTACTTC. The gene calls are TRBV11-2 and TRBJ2-7; 7 positions agree with TRBD1. Germline V gene sequence: CDR1 SGHAT, CDR2 FQNNGV. V dropped 6 bases and J dropped 5; count of bases not matched to a gene: 7. This CDR3 has 13 residues.

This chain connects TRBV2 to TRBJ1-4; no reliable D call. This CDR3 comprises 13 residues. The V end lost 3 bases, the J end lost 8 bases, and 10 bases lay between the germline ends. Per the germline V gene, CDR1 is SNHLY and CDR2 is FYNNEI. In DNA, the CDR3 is TGTGCCAGCAGTGAGATTCTGCGGGAAAAACTGTTTTTT. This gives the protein CASSEILREKLFF.

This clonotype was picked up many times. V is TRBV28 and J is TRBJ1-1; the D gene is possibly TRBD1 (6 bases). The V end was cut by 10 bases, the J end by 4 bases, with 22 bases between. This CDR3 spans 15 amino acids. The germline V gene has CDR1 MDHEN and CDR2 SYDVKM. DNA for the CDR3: TGTGCCACCGTCCTATCTTTGGGGGCGGCCACTGAAGCTTTCTTT. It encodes CATVLSLGAATEAFF.

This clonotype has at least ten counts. The CDR3 DNA reads as TGTGCCAGCAGTGAATCCGGGCCGGGCAATCAGCCCCAGCATTTT. This translates into CASSESGPGNQPQHF. This chain joins TRBV25-1 and TRBJ1-5; the D is unclear. Trimming stripped 1 base from V and 2 bases from J, with 9 bases between. The length of the CDR3 is 15 residues. Germline CDR1 and CDR2: MGHDK and SYGVNS. Complete variable domain (other parts from reference TRBV25-1 and TRBJ1-5): EADIYQTPRYLVIGTGKKITLECSQTMGHDKMYWYQQDPGMELHLIHYSYGVNSTEKGDLSSESTVSRIRTEHFPLTLESARPSHTSQYLCASSESGPGNQPQHFGDGTRLSIL.

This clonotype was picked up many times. In DNA, the CDR3 is TGCGCCAGCAGCCGAACCGGGGCCTTGGAGGAAAAACTGTTTTTT. Residues: CASSRTGALEEKLFF. The V call is TRBV5-1, the J call TRBJ1-4; D is perhaps TRBD1 (5 bases). Germline lookup yields CDR1 SGHRS and CDR2 YFSETQ. V was cut by 4 bases and J by 8 bases, with 18 bases left in between. The CDR3 has 15 amino acids.

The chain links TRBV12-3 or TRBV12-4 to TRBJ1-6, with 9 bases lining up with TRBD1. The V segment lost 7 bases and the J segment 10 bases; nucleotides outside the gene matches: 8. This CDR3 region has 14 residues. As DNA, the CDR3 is TGTGCCAGCACCCCCGGGACAGGGAGATCACCCCTCCACTTT. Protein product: CASTPGTGRSPLHF.